Below, one T cell receptor beta chain is given with its context. This clonotype was detected ten times or more. The specificity of this receptor is unknown. Base quality data are lacking; no much larger clone is found one base away. Unique molecular identifier barcodes were incorporated into the libraries and were used for clonotype quantification. Qiagen AllPrep DNA/RNA Micro kits were used to isolate total RNA, and an Agilent TapeStation was used to check RNA quality. TCR beta libraries were built by 5' RACE: cDNA synthesis followed by two PCR steps using TCR beta constant-region gene-specific primers. Sequencing of the TCR beta libraries was performed on an Illumina MiSeq platform. The paper's data handling went like this. MIGEC, MiXCR and VDJtools were used for read processing. Clonotype frequency was calculated as the fraction of unique molecular identifiers assigned to a given clonotype among all unique molecular identifiers in the sample. Any TRBV gene that IMGT lists as a pseudogene or open reading frame, and is therefore nonfunctional, such as TRBV1, TRBV12-1 and TRBV21, was left out. TCRdb reprocessing: public reads trimmed at Q25 with fastp, clones called with MiXCR, in-frame beta chains kept. Each CDR3 protein gets just one entry, which takes the most common genes and DNA from the rows behind it. The V and J calls were determined by TCRdb, not by the authors. The sample yields 20,000 to 25,000 distinct CDR3 sequences; about 2% were counted once. Of the sample, around 5.2% falls within the top ten clones.

This sample is part of a study of beta chain bispecific antibodies for T cell cancers (dated by TCRdb to about 2021). Notes on the research overall: After T cells from healthy donors were cocultured with bispecific antibodies and T cell leukemia lines, the researchers used TRBV sequencing of the cells that survived to measure how much each TRBV family was depleted. Jurkat cells expressed surface TRBV12 (TRBV12-3), and HPB-ALL cells expressed surface TRBV5-5. Paper-wide results and their limitations: Leukemia cell line cells were mixed with normal T cells in each sequenced sample, and most of the targeted TRBV signal was derived from the leukemia cells rather than from the normal T cells. Apart from the targeted and closely related genes, all other TRBV family members appeared to be unaffected by the TRBV-directed bispecific antibodies. Cross-reactivity of the anti-TRBV5-5 antibody with TRBV5-6 was attributed to high sequence similarity between the two genes. Relative to anti-CD19, exposure to anti-TRBV12 lowered the TRBV12-3 share of total TRBV signal by 98.9%, while TRBV12-4 dropped by about 40%, a change that was not significant.

Including cysteine and phenylalanine, the CDR3 has 15 amino acids. CDR3 DNA is the only sequence kept; it has 45 bases, read in frame from the first base. Cut back by 0 bases and 5 bases, the V and J ends lie 13 bases apart. CDR1 is given as MGHRA and CDR2 as YSYEKL, both from the germline V gene. The sample's treatment or condition label, in plain terms: alpha-V12: anti-TRBV12 scFv linked to anti-CD3 scFv. For about 3 days, T cells were expanded from blood mononuclear cells using either the anti-CD3 antibody OKT3 or CD3/CD28 Dynabeads. The anti-TRBV12 bispecific sample was derived from a coculture of Jurkat leukemia cells with normal T cells and was compared against an anti-CD19 bispecific control coculture. The expanded T cells were grown in RPMI 1640 containing 10% fetal bovine serum, recombinant human IL-2 (100 IU/ml) and IL-7 (5 ng/ml). Each coculture mixed roughly 50,000 target cells and roughly 50,000 normal T cells with bispecific antibody in approximately 100 ul and was incubated at 37 degrees C for approximately 15 hours. Every bispecific antibody was made of two single-chain variable fragments, expressed in a single-chain diabody format carrying a His tag. Effector T cells came from healthy human donors; peripheral blood mononuclear cells were isolated from leukapheresis samples by Ficoll density gradient centrifugation.

This clonotype originated in a human donor in good health. Some clones in this sample may be carry-over from other donors' samples. Here the chain combines TRBV4-1 and TRBJ2-5, with the D segment identity uncertain. The sample in question was healthy donor T cells cultured with leukemia cells, obtained from a culture containing a bispecific antibody targeting TCR Vbeta12. The DNA is TGCGCCAGCAGCCAAGATAGAGCAAGGGCTGAGACCCAGTACTTC. Translated, it gives CASSQDRARAETQYF.